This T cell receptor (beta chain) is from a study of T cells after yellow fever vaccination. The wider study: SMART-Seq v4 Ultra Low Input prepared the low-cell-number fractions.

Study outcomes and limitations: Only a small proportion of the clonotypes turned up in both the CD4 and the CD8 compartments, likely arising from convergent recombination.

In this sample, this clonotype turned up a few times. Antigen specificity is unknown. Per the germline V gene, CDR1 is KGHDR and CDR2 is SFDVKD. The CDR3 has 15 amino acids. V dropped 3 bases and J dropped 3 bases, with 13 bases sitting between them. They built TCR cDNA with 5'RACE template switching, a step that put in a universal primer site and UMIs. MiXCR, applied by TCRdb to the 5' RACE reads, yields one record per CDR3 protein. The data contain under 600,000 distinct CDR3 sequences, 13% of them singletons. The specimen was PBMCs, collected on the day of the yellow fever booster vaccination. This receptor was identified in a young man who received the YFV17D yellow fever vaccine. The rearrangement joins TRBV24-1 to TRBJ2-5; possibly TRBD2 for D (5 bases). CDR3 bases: TGTGCCACCAGTGATACGAGGACTGGTAAAGAGACCCAGTACTTC. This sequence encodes CATSDTRTGKETQYF.